Listed below are T cell receptor beta chains from one sample, sequenced in a study of blood T cell repertoires in COVID-19. Profiled with immunoSEQ multiplex PCR; TCRdb holds only in-frame clones, not every one. The sample carries fewer than 100,000 clones, 91% recorded once. The sample comprised peripheral blood. The receptors stem from a woman aged 45-65 years in a cohort sampled during active COVID-19. The CDR3 runs from the conserved cysteine through the conserved F or W. The order of the fields is V gene, D gene, CDR3 length, clone size, J gene, CDR3 DNA, CDR3 protein. The D gene is left open where the match is weak. Clone size is not always given. Where it is, it says once, few, many or a class for expanded clones.

V: TRBV4-1; D: NA; length: 14; size: NA; J: TRBJ1-6; DNA: TGCGCCAGCAGCCAAGAAGAGGAAACATCACCCCTCCACTTT; CDR3: CASSQEEETSPLHF
V: TRBV2; D: NA; length: 15; size: NA; J: TRBJ1-4; DNA: TGTGCCAGCAGGAAGGAGACAGTCTTTAATGAAAAACTGTTTTTT; CDR3: CASRKETVFNEKLFF
V: TRBV5-1; D: TRBD2; length: 15; size: NA; J: TRBJ2-7; DNA: TGCGCCAGCAGCTTGGTACTAGCGGGAGGTTACGAGCAGTACTTC; CDR3: CASSLVLAGGYEQYF
V: TRBV28; D: TRBD2; length: 15; size: NA; J: TRBJ2-7; DNA: TGTGCCAGCAGCCTCGGGACTAGAACCTCCTACGAGCAGTACTTC; CDR3: CASSLGTRTSYEQYF
V: TRBV9; D: NA; length: 15; size: once; J: TRBJ1-2; DNA: TGTGCCAGCAGCGTAGATTCAGGGCCTTACTATGGCTACACCTTC; CDR3: CASSVDSGPYYGYTF
V: TRBV6-1; D: TRBD2; length: 14; size: NA; J: TRBJ2-3; DNA: TGTGCCAGCAGTGGAGCGGGGGGTCGAGATACGCAGTATTTT; CDR3: CASSGAGGRDTQYF
V: TRBV2; D: NA; length: 15; size: NA; J: TRBJ1-1; DNA: TGTGCCAGCAGCGATTCTAGACGGTTGAACACTGAAGCTTTCTTT; CDR3: CASSDSRRLNTEAFF
V: TRBV19; D: NA; length: 19; size: NA; J: TRBJ1-5; DNA: TGTGCCAGTAGTATCCCCTTCGGCAGGTCGCCCACTCCCAATCAGCCCCAGCATTTT; CDR3: CASSIPFGRSPTPNQPQHF
V: TRBV7-9; D: NA; length: 14; size: NA; J: TRBJ1-5; DNA: TGTGCCAGCGCCCTCTCGGGTAATAATCAGCCCCAGCATTTT; CDR3: CASALSGNNQPQHF
V: TRBV5-1; D: NA; length: 15; size: NA; J: TRBJ2-1; DNA: TGCGCCAGCAGCTTGGCCGGGGAGATTTACAATGAGCAGTTCTTC; CDR3: CASSLAGEIYNEQFF
V: TRBV2; D: TRBD1; length: 14; size: once; J: TRBJ2-3; DNA: TGTGCCCAGGGGGCCGCGCGTGGCACAGATACGCAGTATTTT; CDR3: CAQGAARGTDTQYF
V: TRBV19; D: TRBD1; length: 15; size: NA; J: TRBJ2-6; DNA: TGTGCCAGTAGGCCTGACAGGGTTGGGGCCAACGTCCTGACTTTC; CDR3: CASRPDRVGANVLTF
V: TRBV10-3; D: TRBD2; length: 16; size: NA; J: TRBJ2-5; DNA: TGTGCCATCAGTGAGTCGACTAGCGGGGGAGGCGAGACCCAGTACTTC; CDR3: CAISESTSGGGETQYF
V: TRBV6-2/TRBV6-3; D: TRBD1; length: 14; size: NA; J: TRBJ1-1; DNA: TGTGCCAGCAGCTCGGGACAGTTATCTGGTGGAGCTTTCTTT; CDR3: CASSSGQLSGGAFF
V: TRBV5-1; D: NA; length: 15; size: NA; J: TRBJ2-1; DNA: TGCGCCAGCAGCTTGGAGGCAGGCTCCTACAATGAGCAGTTCTTC; CDR3: CASSLEAGSYNEQFF
V: TRBV18; D: TRBD1; length: 14; size: NA; J: TRBJ1-2; DNA: TGTGCCAGCTCACCTGGACAGGGAGGCTATGGCTACACCTTC; CDR3: CASSPGQGGYGYTF
V: TRBV30; D: TRBD1; length: 12; size: NA; J: TRBJ2-7; DNA: TGTGCCTGGGGGGGACAGACCTACGAGCAGTACTTC; CDR3: CAWGGQTYEQYF
V: TRBV27; D: NA; length: 18; size: NA; J: TRBJ2-3; DNA: TGTGCCAGCAGCCGAAAACTGACCCTGACGAGGAACGCAGATACGCAGTATTTT; CDR3: CASSRKLTLTRNADTQYF
V: TRBV7-7; D: NA; length: 15; size: NA; J: TRBJ2-3; DNA: TGTGCTAGCAGCCCTGAGAGAGGGAGCACAGATACGCAGTATTTT; CDR3: CASSPERGSTDTQYF
V: TRBV5-4; D: NA; length: 12; size: NA; J: TRBJ1-1; DNA: TGTGCCAGCGGTACAGGGTCCCGAGAGGCTTTCTTT; CDR3: CASGTGSREAFF
V: TRBV7-7; D: NA; length: 13; size: once; J: TRBJ2-5; DNA: TGTGCTAGCAGCCCCTTATCCCAAGAGACCCAGTACTTC; CDR3: CASSPLSQETQYF
V: TRBV6-1; D: TRBD1; length: 13; size: NA; J: TRBJ1-1; DNA: TGTGCCAGCAGTTGGGGACAGAGGGATGTAGCTTTCTTT; CDR3: CASSWGQRDVAFF
V: TRBV5-4; D: NA; length: 17; size: NA; J: TRBJ2-6; DNA: TGTGCCAGCAGCCCCCGGGGTAGCGTTACCGGGGCCAACGTCCTGACTTTC; CDR3: CASSPRGSVTGANVLTF
V: TRBV16; D: NA; length: 19; size: NA; J: TRBJ1-5; DNA: TGTGCCAGCAGCCAATATCAGTCAATCGCACAGGGCCACAATCAGCCCCAGCATTTT; CDR3: CASSQYQSIAQGHNQPQHF
V: TRBV6-5; D: TRBD2; length: 15; size: NA; J: TRBJ2-7; DNA: TGTGCCAGCAGCCCGGGACTAGCGGAGAACTACGAGCAGTACTTC; CDR3: CASSPGLAENYEQYF
V: TRBV6-5; D: NA; length: 14; size: NA; J: TRBJ2-4; DNA: TGTGCCAGCAGGGCCCCGGGTAGGTCGAACATTCAGTACTTC; CDR3: CASRAPGRSNIQYF
V: TRBV19; D: NA; length: 14; size: NA; J: TRBJ2-7; DNA: TGTGCCAGTAGTATCAGCAAGGACAGTAACGAGCAGTACTTC; CDR3: CASSISKDSNEQYF
V: TRBV9; D: TRBD2; length: 18; size: NA; J: TRBJ2-3; DNA: TGTGCCAGCAGCGGACAAGGACTAGCGGGAACGTTCACAGATACGCAGTATTTT; CDR3: CASSGQGLAGTFTDTQYF
V: TRBV6-1; D: NA; length: 14; size: NA; J: TRBJ1-4; DNA: TGTGCCAGCAGTGAAGCTCAGGTTCGGGAAAAACTGTTTTTT; CDR3: CASSEAQVREKLFF
V: TRBV28; D: NA; length: 16; size: NA; J: TRBJ1-4; DNA: TGTGCCAGCAGTTTGGGGGGGGGTGCAACTAATGAAAAACTGTTTTTT; CDR3: CASSLGGGATNEKLFF
V: TRBV7-9; D: TRBD2; length: 15; size: NA; J: TRBJ2-1; DNA: TGTGCCAGCAGCTTAGGACTAGCGGAAAACAATGAGCAGTTCTTC; CDR3: CASSLGLAENNEQFF
V: TRBV30; D: NA; length: 13; size: NA; J: TRBJ2-2; DNA: TGTGCCCCCCTCCTACTGAACACCGGGGAGCTGTTTTTT; CDR3: CAPLLLNTGELFF
V: TRBV5-1; D: TRBD1; length: 13; size: NA; J: TRBJ2-7; DNA: TGCGCCAGCAGCTCCGGACAGGGAAGTGAGCAGTACTTC; CDR3: CASSSGQGSEQYF
V: TRBV29-1; D: NA; length: 11; size: NA; J: TRBJ2-1; DNA: TGCAGCGCCGAACGGTACAATGAGCAGTTCTTC; CDR3: CSAERYNEQFF
V: TRBV5-4; D: NA; length: 15; size: NA; J: TRBJ2-1; DNA: TGTGCCAGCAGCTTTGGGACTTCCGGGTACAATGAGCAGTTCTTC; CDR3: CASSFGTSGYNEQFF
V: TRBV7-9; D: TRBD2; length: 15; size: few; J: TRBJ2-2; DNA: TGTGCCAGCAGCCATCCCGGGACTAGCACCGGGGAGCTGTTTTTT; CDR3: CASSHPGTSTGELFF
V: TRBV11-3; D: NA; length: 16; size: NA; J: TRBJ2-3; DNA: TGTGCCAGCAGCTTAGGTCTTAGCGGTGGCACAGATACGCAGTATTTT; CDR3: CASSLGLSGGTDTQYF
V: TRBV19; D: NA; length: 14; size: NA; J: TRBJ1-6; DNA: TGTGCCATCTCGGATACAGGGACCCGATCACCCCTCCACTTT; CDR3: CAISDTGTRSPLHF
V: TRBV7-3; D: TRBD1; length: 15; size: NA; J: TRBJ2-5; DNA: TGTGCCAGCAGCTCAGGGGGCACGGGGCAAGAGACCCAGTACTTC; CDR3: CASSSGGTGQETQYF
V: TRBV6-6; D: NA; length: 17; size: once; J: TRBJ1-5; DNA: TGTGCCAGCAGTCCTCTCCTCATGGGACATAGCAATCAGCCCCAGCATTTT; CDR3: CASSPLLMGHSNQPQHF
V: TRBV28; D: NA; length: 15; size: once; J: TRBJ2-6; DNA: TGTGCCAGCAGTCCAACAGGGTCTGGGGCCAACGTCCTGACTTTC; CDR3: CASSPTGSGANVLTF
V: TRBV27; D: NA; length: 11; size: NA; J: TRBJ2-2; DNA: TGTGCCAGCAGCAGCACCGGGGAGCTGTTTTTT; CDR3: CASSSTGELFF
V: TRBV6-5; D: NA; length: 13; size: NA; J: TRBJ2-1; DNA: TGTGCCAGCAGGCTAGGGCCGGGGAATGAGCAGTTCTTC; CDR3: CASRLGPGNEQFF
V: TRBV5-1; D: NA; length: 14; size: NA; J: TRBJ1-4; DNA: TGCGCCAGCAGCTTGGACAAGTCTAATGAAAAACTGTTTTTT; CDR3: CASSLDKSNEKLFF
V: TRBV19; D: TRBD1; length: 15; size: NA; J: TRBJ1-4; DNA: TGTGCCAGTAGGCGACAGGGCGCAACTAATGAAAAACTGTTTTTT; CDR3: CASRRQGATNEKLFF